This T cell receptor beta chain was observed in a study of blood T cell repertoires in COVID-19 (dated by TCRdb to about 2020). Regarding the study in general: The collaborator samples originated in the United States, Italy and Spain and spanned the acute and convalescent phases of COVID-19. Where available, HLA class I and class II types were obtained from metadata supplied by the sample provider rather than from assay-based typing. The material from the prospective study consisted of cDNA or gDNA derived from T cells, B-cell-depleted T cells, or PBMCs. Samples were obtained from the ongoing ImmuneRACE study (first 160 participants) and from about 1,300 subjects provided by 6 global collaborators. Deeply sampled blood TCRbeta repertoires from subjects exposed to, actively infected with, or recovered from COVID-19 were included in the dataset. A freely available public database, intended as a resource for researchers studying the immune response to SARS-CoV-2, is where the repertoires were released. Nearly every sample came with metadata listing a de-identified subject ID, COVID-19 status, age in years and sex. Points the paper makes about the study in general: How much clinical and demographic metadata was included differed by source and by participant, and the metadata was provided uncurated.

The germline V gene (reference sequence) yields LNHNV for CDR1 and YYDKDF for CDR2. Spanning cysteine to phenylalanine, the CDR3 consists of 17 amino acids. The retained sequence is limited to the CDR3, 51 bases, with the frame set at the first base. Trimming leaves V shorter by 4 bases and J shorter by 2 bases, with the junction holding 9 bases beyond the gene matches. This clone was recorded only once. Its antigen is currently not known. Base qualities are not provided; no much larger clone lies one nucleotide away. TCRbeta CDR3 regions were amplified from genomic DNA using the immunoSEQ Assay, a bias-controlled multiplex PCR. In the paper's pipeline: Nucleated cell counts per sample were estimated from amplification of reference gene primers within the assay. Sequence reads were collapsed and filtered to measure the absolute abundance of every unique TCRbeta CDR3 rearrangement. For each sample, productive Simpson clonality was calculated as the square root of Simpson's diversity index over productive rearrangements. Drawn from immuneACCESS, this table holds only the in-frame rearrangements with V and J called that TCRdb kept. Clones are partly lost; checked studies trace under half to an unresolved V gene and leave the rest unexplained. That table furnishes V, J and clone size, whereas the DNA furnished D and trimming. For this sample the table gives about 380,000 clones, of which more than 65% were detected only once. The top ten constitute about 1.2% of the sample.

Each collaborating institution followed its own protocols to collect whole blood in K2EDTA tubes. Collaborator samples were shipped for TCRbeta analysis as frozen whole blood, isolated PBMCs, or DNA extracted from either sample type. The sequence derives from a human donor with acute or convalescent COVID-19. The donor label of this sample is uncertain. This chain is built from TRBV15 and TRBJ2-3, with TRBD2 matching 10 junction bases. Sequencing input: peripheral blood. The DNA sequence is given as TGTGCCACCAGCACAGCCGTAAGCGGGAGGGACACAGATACGCAGTATTTT. It codes for CATSTAVSGRDTDTQYF.